Listed here are 20 T cell receptor beta chains from one sample, sequenced in a study of tumor and adjacent non-tumor tissue in lung cancer. The template was RNA from unsorted bulk tissue. Three rounds of nested PCR, following a modified ARM-PCR protocol, produced the TCRbeta library. TCRdb called the multiplex PCR reads again in MiXCR, with one record for every CDR3 protein. Found here are about 90,000 distinct CDR3 sequences, about 61% of them singletons; the top ten hold approximately 15%. Sample: lung tumor tissue. The receptors come from a man aged 65-85 years with non-small cell lung cancer.

This clonotype appeared a single time. The germline gene is not matched at one end of the junction; a read error may be the cause. The chain is built from TRBV12-3 or TRBV12-4 and TRBJ1-5; unclear D gene. This CDR3 has 14 residues. The CDR3 is CASSLRRVGQAQHF. CDR3 nucleotide sequence: TGTGCCAGCAGTTTAAGGAGGGTCGGTCAGGCCCAGCATTTT.

Details on this clonotype: The junction differs from germline at one of its ends, possibly a read error. The DNA for the CDR3 is TGTGCCAGCAGTTCCCGCGTGGCGGGGCACGGGAATGAGCAGTTCTTC. It is translated as CASSSRVAGHGNEQFF. This rearrangement joins TRBV4-1 to TRBJ2-1, with a possible D match to TRBD2 (6 bases). The CDR3 is made up of 16 amino acids. Germline assignment: CDR1 MGHRA and CDR2 YSYEKL.

This clonotype was observed at least ten times. The chain recombines TRBV24-1 with TRBJ2-1, with 8 nucleotides matching TRBD2. After removal of 4 bases from V and 3 bases from J, the junction contained 7 bases not matched to a gene. The CDR3 sequence is 16 residues long. The germline V gene has CDR1 KGHDR and CDR2 SFDVKD. DNA of the CDR3: TGTGCCACCAGTGACGCAACTAGCGGAGGCTACAATGAGCAGTTCTTC. It encodes CATSDATSGGYNEQFF.

This clonotype occurred many times. The rearrangement joins TRBV6-1 to TRBJ1-4; a possible D gene is TRBD1 (6 bases). Per germline, CDR1 MNHNS and CDR2 SASEGT. V lost 6 bases, J lost 8 bases, and 13 bases lay in between. This CDR3 contains 13 residues. This chain's CDR3 is CASSERTAEKLFF. DNA for the CDR3: TGTGCCAGCAGCGAGAGGACAGCAGAAAAACTGTTTTTT.

This clonotype was observed at least ten times. CDR3 coding DNA: TGCGCCAGCAGTGTACAGGCAAACTATGGCTACACCTTC. The encoded protein is CASSVQANYGYTF. The chain couples TRBV10-2 to TRBJ1-2; weak D call: TRBD1 (5 bases). The CDR3 spans 13 residues. V was clipped by 4 bases and J by 2 bases, with 8 bases between them. Germline CDR1 WSHSY, CDR2 SAAADI.

Remarks on this clonotype: An end of the junction does not agree with germline; a read error may underlie this. The rearrangement uses TRBV5-8 and TRBJ2-1, with TRBD1 as a possible D gene (6 bases). The V gene's germline CDR1 is SGHTS and CDR2 YDEGEE. This CDR3 has 17 residues. The CDR3 loop reads CASSFGQGRLLPREQSF. DNA of the CDR3: TGTGCCAGCAGCTTTGGTCAGGGGCGCCTGCTCCCAAGGGAGCAGTCCTTC. The full variable domain, with the rest looked up from reference TRBV5-8 and TRBJ2-1, is EAGVTQSPTHLIKTRGQQATLRCSPISGHTSVYWYQQALGLGLQFLLWYDEGEERNRGNFPPRFSGRQFPNYSSELNVNALELEDSALYLCASSFGQGRLLPREQSFGPGTRLTVL.

This clonotype was seen ten or more times. The genes are TRBV10-3 and TRBJ2-3; no clear D. Looked up from germline, CDR1 is ENHRY and CDR2 is SYGVKD. The CDR3 has 15 amino acids. The ends were cut back, 2 bases at V and 2 bases at J, with 11 bases in the middle. The CDR3 loop is CAISESVPSTDTQYF. As DNA, the CDR3 is TGTGCCATCAGTGAGAGTGTCCCGTCCACAGATACGCAGTATTTT.

As concerns this clonotype: Relative to the germline gene, one junction end is altered; a read error may explain this. The chain is built from TRBV6-5 and TRBJ2-6; 7 bases align to TRBD1. From germline, CDR1 is MNHEY and CDR2 SVGAGI. This CDR3 comprises 14 residues. The CDR3 bases are TGTGCCAGGAGTTACAGGGGAGAGGCCAACATCCTGACTTTC. It specifies CARSYRGEANILTF.

Comment on this clonotype: The germline gene is not matched at one end of the junction; a read error may be the cause. The chain joins TRBV4-1 to TRBJ2-1; D ambiguous. This CDR3 contains 15 residues. From germline, CDR1 is MGHRA and CDR2 YSYEKL. CDR3 in amino acids: CASSPWASGYNEQSF. In nucleotides, the CDR3 is TGCGCCAGCAGCCCCTGGGCTAGTGGCTACAATGAGCAGTCCTTC.

Concerning this clonotype itself: One end of the junction does not line up with germline, which may come from a read error. This chain links TRBV11-2 with TRBJ2-2; 8 positions match TRBD1. The CDR3 is 15 amino acids. CDR1 SGHAT and CDR2 FQNNGV come from the germline V gene. The chain's CDR3 is CACSLWDRTTGDLFF. The CDR3 DNA reads TGTGCCTGCAGTTTATGGGACAGGACCACCGGGGACCTGTTTTTT. The variable domain in full, completed from reference TRBV11-2 and TRBJ2-2, reads EAGVAQSPRYKIIEKRQSVAFWCNPISGHATLYWYQQILGQGPKLLIQFQNNGVVDDSQLPKDRFSAERLKGVDSTLKIQPAKLEDSAVYLCACSLWDRTTGDLFFGEGSRLTVL.

In regard to this clonotype: The junction differs from germline at one of its ends, possibly a read error. V gene TRBV4-1 combines with J gene TRBJ2-7; D unresolved. CDR1 is MGHRA and CDR2 is YSYEKL in the germline V gene. CDR3 length: 15 amino acids. CDR3 sequence reads: CASSQERHTYYQQYF. Written as DNA, the CDR3 is TGTGCCAGCAGCCAAGAACGACACACCTACTACCAGCAGTACTTC.

This clonotype was counted once. Given a much more abundant clone one base away, this may be a read error. The gene calls are TRBV10-1 and TRBJ2-2; the D is unclear. Trimming cost V 2 bases and J 3 bases, with 7 bases left between them. The CDR3 extends over 14 amino acids. From germline, CDR1 is WNHNN and CDR2 SYGVQD (reference sequence). This CDR3 reads CASSEITDTGELFF. DNA for the CDR3: TGCGCCAGCAGTGAGATTACTGACACCGGGGAGCTGTTTTTT.

The CDR3 sequence: CASRTFLLQNEQFF. The CDR3 DNA sequence: TGTGCCAGCAGAACCTTCCTACTTCAGAATGAGCAGTTCTTC. The V call is TRBV6-5, the J call TRBJ2-1; the D is unclear. Per germline, CDR1 MNHEY and CDR2 SVGAGI. The CDR3 has 14 amino acids. V was pared by 6 bases and J by 7 bases, with 16 bases between.

Details on this clonotype: This may be a read error, as it is one base from a much larger clone. The rearrangement links TRBV29-1 to TRBJ2-5; the D is unclear. V was trimmed by 7 bases and J by 4 bases, leaving 10 bases between them. This CDR3 has 11 residues. The V gene's germline CDR1 is SQVTM and CDR2 ANQGSEA. The CDR3 DNA is TGCAGCGCCGTACTCATAGAGACCCAGTACTTC. This codes for CSAVLIETQYF. Based on the CDR3 plus reference TRBV29-1 and TRBJ2-5, the full variable domain is SAVISQKPSRDICQRGTSLTIQCQVDSQVTMMFWYRQQPGQSLTLIATANQGSEATYESGFVIDKFPISRPNLTFSTLTVSNMSPEDSSIYLCSAVLIETQYFGPGTRLLVL.

About this clonotype itself: Likely a read error: the CDR3 ends without its conserved phenylalanine or tryptophan. V and J are TRBV11-2 and TRBJ2-2; the D is unclear. The CDR3 runs to 16 residues. CDR1 and CDR2 from the germline V gene are SGHAT and FQNNGV. Deletions cut 5 bases from V and 0 bases from J, with 13 bases between. CDR3 loop: CASSLIVATNTGELFS. The CDR3 DNA reads TGTGCCAGCAGCCTGATCGTGGCCACGAACACCGGGGAGCTGTTTTCT.

Only a few counts were recorded for this clonotype. The V gene is TRBV5-1, the J gene TRBJ1-1, with D uncertain. Germline V gene sequence: CDR1 SGHRS, CDR2 YFSETQ. This CDR3 is built from 13 residues. V shed 0 bases and J shed 2 bases, with 5 bases lying between them. DNA of the CDR3: TGCGCCAGCAGCTTGGGTCTAAACACTGAAGCTTTCTTT. This encodes CASSLGLNTEAFF.

As for this clonotype: At one end the junction does not follow the germline gene, possibly because of a read error. The V call is TRBV11-2, the J call TRBJ2-3; D gene unclear. Germline V lookup: CDR1 SGHAT, CDR2 FQNNGV. CDR3 length equals 15 residues. CDR3 residues: CAGSLETSLTVTQYF. The DNA of the CDR3 is TGTGCCGGCAGCTTAGAAACGTCCCTCACAGTTACGCAGTATTTT. Combining the CDR3 with reference TRBV11-2 and TRBJ2-3 gives the whole variable domain EAGVAQSPRYKIIEKRQSVAFWCNPISGHATLYWYQQILGQGPKLLIQFQNNGVVDDSQLPKDRFSAERLKGVDSTLKIQPAKLEDSAVYLCAGSLETSLTVTQYFGPGTRLTVL.

With regard to this clonotype: It may be a read error: a sequence one base away is much more abundant. V usage is TRBV6-5 and J usage is TRBJ2-7; maybe TRBD1 (6 bases). Germline lookup yields CDR1 MNHEY and CDR2 SVGAGI. V was pared by 7 bases and J by 3 bases, with 19 bases between. The CDR3 length is 15 residues. The CDR3 reads CASKRYRDPNYEQYF. In nucleotides, the CDR3 is TGTGCCAGCAAACGATACAGGGATCCAAACTACGAGCAGTACTTC.

With regard to this clonotype: The junction and the germline gene differ at one end; a read error may be behind it. This chain connects TRBV29-1 to TRBJ1-5; no clear D. CDR3 length: 14 residues. Germline CDR1 is SQVTM and CDR2 is ANQGSEA. The CDR3: CSVASVDSNQRQHF. The CDR3 coding sequence is TGCAGCGTTGCGTCGGTGGATAGCAATCAGCGCCAGCACTTT.

The V call is TRBV29-1, the J call TRBJ2-7, with D hard to call. Germline assignment: CDR1 SQVTM and CDR2 ANQGSEA. Trimming took off 6 bases at V and 1 base at J, with 13 bases between the two ends. The CDR3 is 13 residues long. CDR3: CSVPRKGSYEQYF. The CDR3 DNA is TGCAGCGTCCCCCGCAAGGGTTCCTACGAGCAGTACTTC.